A single sample gave rise to the 10 T cell receptor beta chains below, sequenced in a study of CD8 T cells in Susac syndrome. It was with random hexamers that roughly 0.5 to 1 ug RNA was reverse transcribed. From the immunoSEQ multiplex PCR reads, TCRdb called clonotypes with MiXCR, one entry per CDR3 protein. The sample gives roughly 130,000 distinct CDR3 sequences, 85% to 95% of which show up once; over 0.1% is in the top ten. Sequencing input: CD4+ T cells from PBMCs. These receptor sequences come from a human donor with multiple sclerosis.

This chain uses TRBV13 with TRBJ1-1; tentatively, D is TRBD1 (5 bases). Trimming stripped 2 bases from V and 1 base from J, with 17 bases between. Looked up from germline, CDR1 is PRHDT and CDR2 is FYEKMQ (reference sequence). CDR3 length: 17 residues. CDR3 residues: CASSLRMGRNSNTEAFF. In DNA, the CDR3 is TGTGCCAGCAGCTTAAGAATGGGACGGAATTCGAACACTGAAGCTTTCTTT. Complete variable domain (other parts from reference TRBV13 and TRBJ1-1): AAGVIQSPRHLIKEKRETATLKCYPIPRHDTVYWYQQGPGQDPQFLISFYEKMQSDKGSIPDRFSAQQFSDYHSELNMSSLELGDSALYFCASSLRMGRNSNTEAFFGQGTRLTVV.

The chain joins TRBV28 to TRBJ1-5; no firm D call. This CDR3 spans 16 amino acids. Germline V CDR1 and CDR2: MDHEN, SYDVKM. V shed 5 bases and J shed 6 bases, with 20 bases lying between them. In DNA form, the CDR3 reads TGTGCCAGCAGTCCGGGCGACATAAGATCCCGTCAGCCCCAGCATTTT. Amino acid sequence: CASSPGDIRSRQPQHF.

This sequence joins TRBV7-9 and TRBJ2-1; 7 bases agree with TRBD1. This CDR3 is built from 18 residues. Germline V CDR1 and CDR2: SEHNR, FQNEAQ (reference sequence). Trimming took 0 bases from V and 8 from J; bases not matched to a gene: 16. This CDR3 reads CASSLALTQGRLLDEQFF. The CDR3 nucleotides read TGTGCCAGCAGCTTAGCCTTGACACAGGGGCGGTTGCTCGATGAGCAGTTCTTC.

The chain has TRBV18 and TRBJ1-5; D might be TRBD1 (6 bases). The CDR3 spans 14 residues. Germline V gives CDR1 KGHSH, CDR2 LQKENI. With 1 base removed from V and 7 bases from J, the gap between germline ends came to 11 bases. The CDR3 here is CASSPQQGEQPQHF. The CDR3 DNA is TGTGCCAGCTCACCACAACAGGGAGAACAGCCCCAGCATTTT.

The chain uses TRBV6-2 or TRBV6-3 and TRBJ1-5; 9 positions agree with TRBD1. Germline V gives CDR1 MNHEY, CDR2 SVGEGT. V shed 5 bases, J shed 7 bases, and the junction held 3 bases outside the gene matches. This CDR3 region has 13 residues. DNA for the CDR3: TGTGCCAGCAGTCGGGACAGGGTCCAGCCCCAGCATTTT. This translates into CASSRDRVQPQHF.

The chain is built from TRBV5-1 and TRBJ1-6, with D uncertain. Between the trimmed V and J ends, which lost 4 bases and 6 bases, there was a span of 11 bases. The germline CDR1 and CDR2 sequences are SGHRS and YFSETQ. This CDR3 region has 14 residues. The CDR3 region has the DNA TGCGCCAGCAGCCTCGGTATGGCTAATTCACCCCTCCACTTT. It translates to CASSLGMANSPLHF.

This chain joins TRBV28 and TRBJ1-2; D not certain. The CDR3 has 12 residues. V was trimmed by 6 bases and J by 4 bases, leaving 9 bases between them. CDR1 MDHEN and CDR2 SYDVKM come from the germline V gene. CDR3 protein: CASRDGPYGYTF. The CDR3 nucleotides read TGTGCCAGCAGAGACGGACCCTATGGCTACACCTTC.

V is TRBV20-1 and J is TRBJ2-3, with 14 bases that match TRBD2. V trimming: 5 bases; J trimming: 0 bases; junction bases outside the gene matches: 13. Germline CDR1 reads DFQATT; CDR2 reads SNEGSKA (reference sequence). CDR3 size: 19 residues. The CDR3: CSAGGLTSGRATSTDTQYF. CDR3 in DNA: TGCAGTGCTGGGGGTTTGACTAGCGGGAGGGCTACTAGCACAGATACGCAGTATTTT.

V gene TRBV5-4 combines with J gene TRBJ2-7, with 8 bases fitting TRBD2. With 3 bases clipped from V and 2 bases from J, the junction kept 7 bases outside the gene matches. Per germline, CDR1 SGHNT and CDR2 YYREEE (reference sequence). The CDR3 consists of 15 residues. DNA for the CDR3: TGTGCCAGCAGCTCGTCCGGGACTAGGCCCTACGAGCAGTACTTC. The encoded protein is CASSSSGTRPYEQYF.

This clonotype was observed a single time. V usage is TRBV13 and J usage is TRBJ2-1; 8 positions agree with TRBD2. The CDR3 consists of 15 residues. The germline V gene encodes CDR1 PRHDT and CDR2 FYEKMQ (reference sequence). V shed 10 bases, J shed 4 bases, and the junction held 12 bases outside the gene matches. CDR3 sequence reads: CATRRVLADYNEQFF. The CDR3 coding sequence is TGTGCCACCCGGCGGGTACTAGCGGATTACAATGAGCAGTTCTTC. The whole variable domain, filled in from reference TRBV13 and TRBJ2-1, reads AAGVIQSPRHLIKEKRETATLKCYPIPRHDTVYWYQQGPGQDPQFLISFYEKMQSDKGSIPDRFSAQQFSDYHSELNMSSLELGDSALYFCATRRVLADYNEQFFGPGTRLTVL.